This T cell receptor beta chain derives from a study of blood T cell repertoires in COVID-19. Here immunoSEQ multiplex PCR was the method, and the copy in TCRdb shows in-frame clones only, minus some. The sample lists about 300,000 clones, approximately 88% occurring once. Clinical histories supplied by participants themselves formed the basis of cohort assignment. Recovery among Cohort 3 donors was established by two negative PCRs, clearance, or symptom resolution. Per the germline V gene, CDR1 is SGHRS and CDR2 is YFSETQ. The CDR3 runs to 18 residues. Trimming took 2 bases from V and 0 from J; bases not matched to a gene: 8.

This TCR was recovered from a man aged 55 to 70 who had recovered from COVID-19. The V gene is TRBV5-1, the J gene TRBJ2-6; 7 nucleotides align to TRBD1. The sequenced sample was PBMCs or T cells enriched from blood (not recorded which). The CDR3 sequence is CASSLLGTVSSGANVLTF. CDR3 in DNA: TGCGCCAGCAGCTTACTCGGGACAGTGAGCTCTGGGGCCAACGTCCTGACTTTC. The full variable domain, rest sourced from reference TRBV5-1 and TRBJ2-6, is KAGVTQTPRYLIKTRGQQVTLSCSPISGHRSVSWYQQTPGQGLQFLFEYFSETQRNKGNFPGRFSGRQFSNSRSEMNVSTLELGDSALYLCASSLLGTVSSGANVLTFGAGSRLTVL.